What follows is one T cell receptor beta chain and its context. cDNA encoding TCR beta was synthesized via 5'RACE template switching incorporating UMIs. TCRdb re-called the 5' RACE reads and catalogs CDR3 proteins one per entry, DNA excluded. In total, the table holds about 260,000 distinct CDR3 sequences. Germline V CDR1 and CDR2: MNHEY, SVGEGT. The CDR3 runs 14 residues. The sample originates from a study of T cells expressing NK-cell markers. The wider study: Repertoire data for TCR beta were derived from sorted T cells (CD3+CD56+NKG2C+, CD3+CD56+NKG2C- and CD3+CD56-NKG2C+). Seven of eight sequenced donors tested HCMV-seropositive; one tested seronegative.

Sequencing was performed on blood T cells: a sorted CD56 or NKG2C T cell subset, CD4+ or CD8+ T cells, or bulk PBMC T cells (not recorded which). The sequence derives from a man between 18 and 35 years old in good health. The chain combines TRBV6-2 or TRBV6-3 with TRBJ2-2; TCRdb's assignment of TRBD1 cannot be checked, as there is no DNA. Here the CDR3 reads CASLRDIRTGELFF.